The clone carrying this TCR beta chain was counted only a few times. Its cognate antigen is unknown. These data originate in a study of beta chain features in type 1 diabetes. Study-level information: Examination spanned about 110 million sorted cells from all samples. General study points: Among patients with Type 1 diabetes, TCRB CDR3s were moderately but significantly shorter in every one of the four CD4+ subsets.

Germline CDR1 SGDLS, CDR2 YYNGEE. This CDR3 is built from 15 residues. Trimming stripped 4 bases from V and 8 bases from J, with 19 bases between. Reverse transcription of all isolated RNA meant that expressed TCRB transcripts were sequenced. Using immunoSEQ multiplex PCR, the repertoire was profiled, and TCRdb retains in-frame clones only, with some absent. The table includes about 360,000 clones, roughly an eighth detected once. Sequenced input: naive CD4+ T cells from blood. V is TRBV9 and J is TRBJ2-1; a weak D match, TRBD2 (6 bases). The sequence derives from a man between 18 and 35 years old in good health. CDR3: CASSSEGRGVDEQFF. The CDR3 bases are TGTGCCAGCAGCTCGGAGGGGAGAGGGGTCGATGAGCAGTTCTTC. Looking up the rest from reference TRBV9 and TRBJ2-1 gives the full variable domain: DSGVTQTPKHLITATGQRVTLRCSPRSGDLSVYWYQQSLDQGLQFLIQYYNGEERAKGNILERFSAQQFPDLHSELNLSSLELGDSALYFCASSSEGRGVDEQFFGPGTRLTVL.